Shown below are 22 T cell receptor beta chains from a single sample sequenced in a study of OX40 agonist ivuxolimab in advanced cancers. Here immunoSEQ multiplex PCR was the method, and the copy in TCRdb shows in-frame clones only, minus some. The repertoire holds around 40,000 clones, with 65% to 90% as singletons. The specimen comprised CD4+ or CD8+ T cells sorted from blood, sampled in a trial of the OX40 agonist ivuxolimab. The receptors originated from an adult with an advanced solid tumor such as melanoma, head and neck, liver or kidney cancer.

This chain's CDR3 is CASSLATGGSYNEQFF. The CDR3 nucleotides are TGTGCCAGCAGCTTAGCCACGGGGGGCTCCTACAATGAGCAGTTCTTC. The rearrangement uses TRBV7-2 and TRBJ2-1, with 7 positions matching TRBD2. The germline V gene encodes CDR1 SGHTA and CDR2 FQGNSA. V gave up 0 bases and J gave up 0 bases; unmatched junction bases: 2. This CDR3 region has 16 residues.

The rearrangement uses TRBV7-2 and TRBJ1-3; possible D gene TRBD1, 5 bases. CDR3 length: 13 residues. Germline lookup yields CDR1 SGHTA and CDR2 FQGNSA. The chain's CDR3 is CAITGGIGNTIYF. The CDR3 DNA is TGTGCTATCACGGGGGGAATTGGAAACACCATATATTTT.

CDR3 nucleotide sequence: TGTGCCAGCACCCGCATGGGACTAGCGGGCGCCGGGGAGCTGTTTTTT. It is translated as CASTRMGLAGAGELFF. The rearrangement uses TRBV5-6 and TRBJ2-2; 12 positions match TRBD2. This CDR3 has 16 residues. The V gene end was trimmed by 6 bases and the J gene end by 6 bases; junction bases not matched to a gene: 9. The germline CDR1 and CDR2 sequences are SGHDT and YYEEEE.

This clone was detected only once. The J gene is TRBJ1-2, the V gene TRBV4-1; 8 bases map to TRBD1. The CDR3 spans 15 residues. The junction had 12 bases not matched to a gene; V was cut back by 8 bases and J by 4 bases. Germline-derived CDR1 and CDR2 are MGHRA and YSYEKL. The CDR3 nucleotides read TGCGCCAGCGCCCAACCGGGACAGGTTTTCTATGGCTACACCTTC. Protein sequence: CASAQPGQVFYGYTF.

This clone is termed medium-sized. This chain connects TRBV11-2 to TRBJ1-2; no reliable D call. CDR3 length equals 14 residues. Germline values: CDR1 SGHAT, CDR2 FQNNGV. Trimming cost V 5 bases and J 5 bases, with 15 bases left between them. The CDR3 DNA sequence: TGTGCCAGCAGCCTGGGTCTTAGTATATATGGCTACACCTTC. It is translated as CASSLGLSIYGYTF.

The gene calls are TRBV4-3 and TRBJ1-6; D may be TRBD1 (6 bases). Per the germline V gene, CDR1 is LGHNA and CDR2 is YSLEER. Trimming pared 5 bases from V and 7 bases from J, leaving 12 bases between. The CDR3 is 14 residues long. The CDR3 loop is CASSRGLGNSPLHF. The CDR3 region has the DNA TGCGCCAGCAGCAGGGGGTTAGGAAATTCACCCCTCCACTTT.

The chain carries TRBV30 and TRBJ1-2; D uncertain. Germline loops: CDR1 GTSNPN, CDR2 SVGIG (reference sequence). V lost 0 bases and J 4 bases, leaving 21 bases between the germline ends. CDR3 length: 17 residues. The CDR3 sequence is CAWSVQDAMTDLYGYTF. CDR3 nucleotides: TGTGCCTGGAGTGTACAAGACGCTATGACCGATCTCTATGGCTACACCTTC. The variable domain in full, with the rest retrieved from reference TRBV30 and TRBJ1-2, is SQTIHQWPATLVQPVGSPLSLECTVEGTSNPNLYWYRQAAGRGLQLLFYSVGIGQISSEVPQNLSASRPQDRQFILSSKKLLLSDSGFYLCAWSVQDAMTDLYGYTFGSGTRLTVV.

The CDR3 spells CASSLTQGPPLMNTEAFF. CDR3 in DNA: TGTGCCAGCAGCCTTACACAGGGTCCGCCCTTAATGAACACTGAAGCTTTCTTT. The chain has TRBV7-6 and TRBJ1-1; possible D gene TRBD1, 6 bases. This CDR3 spans 18 amino acids. Trimming took off 5 bases at V and 0 bases at J, with 22 bases between the two ends. Germline lookup yields CDR1 SGHVS and CDR2 FNYEAQ.

The chain employs TRBV4-1 and TRBJ1-1; no firm D call. This CDR3 has 16 residues. In germline, CDR1 is MGHRA, CDR2 YSYEKL. Trimming cost V 1 base and J 0 bases, with 12 bases left between them. CDR3 region: CASSQVSHLLNTEAFF. In DNA, the CDR3 is TGCGCCAGCAGCCAAGTCTCCCACTTACTGAACACTGAAGCTTTCTTT.

J is TRBJ1-6 and V is TRBV27, with a weak D call TRBD1 (6 bases). V lost 5 bases and J 9 bases, leaving 23 bases between the germline ends. CDR3 length: 17 amino acids. CDR1 and CDR2 (germline): MNHEY, SMNVEV (reference sequence). This CDR3 is CASSQLQGPGFVSPLHF. DNA of the CDR3: TGTGCCAGCAGTCAACTACAGGGTCCTGGTTTTGTTTCACCCCTCCACTTT.

The rearrangement links TRBV7-2 to TRBJ1-1; D not certain. Germline V gene data show CDR1 as SGHTA and CDR2 as FQGNSA. The CDR3 length is 14 residues. Trimming shortened V by 5 bases and J by 1 base, and 11 bases separated the two germline ends. CDR3 sequence (DNA): TGTGCCAGCAGCCCCGGGTCCGCGAACACTGAAGCTTTCTTT. Its protein is CASSPGSANTEAFF. The whole variable domain, filled in from reference TRBV7-2 and TRBJ1-1, reads GAGVSQSPSNKVTEKGKDVELRCDPISGHTALYWYRQSLGQGLEFLIYFQGNSAPDKSGLPSDRFSAERTGGSVSTLTIQRTQQEDSAVYLCASSPGSANTEAFFGQGTRLTVV.

The chain combines TRBV7-7 with TRBJ2-1; 8 bases agree with TRBD1. The CDR3 is 15 residues long. The ends lost 5 bases at V and 7 bases at J; junction bases unmatched: 10. The germline gives CDR1 SSHAT, CDR2 FNYEAQ (reference sequence). The CDR3 bases are TGTGCCAGCAGCCGAAGACAGGGGTCCCCTAATGAGCAGTTCTTC. Amino acid sequence: CASSRRQGSPNEQFF.

The chain joins TRBV5-6 to TRBJ2-1, with a weak D call TRBD2 (5 bases). Germline V lookup: CDR1 SGHDT, CDR2 YYEEEE. CDR3 length equals 16 residues. With 6 bases removed from V and 0 bases from J, the gap between germline ends came to 16 bases. The CDR3: CASTAADGSSYNEQFF. CDR3 nucleotides: TGTGCCAGCACCGCTGCGGATGGGAGCTCCTACAATGAGCAGTTCTTC.

This clone was recorded a few times. This chain links TRBV5-1 with TRBJ2-3, with TRBD1 matching over 8 bases. The CDR3 totals 15 residues. The germline CDR1 and CDR2 sequences are SGHRS and YFSETQ. V was clipped by 3 bases and J by 3 bases; unmatched bases: 6. The CDR3 DNA is TGCGCCAGCAGCTACGGACAGGGCGGGACAGATACGCAGTATTTT. Amino acid sequence: CASSYGQGGTDTQYF. The whole variable domain, remainder taken from reference TRBV5-1 and TRBJ2-3, is KAGVTQTPRYLIKTRGQQVTLSCSPISGHRSVSWYQQTPGQGLQFLFEYFSETQRNKGNFPGRFSGRQFSNSRSEMNVSTLELGDSALYLCASSYGQGGTDTQYFGPGTRLTVL.

V and J are TRBV11-2 and TRBJ2-1; 8 nucleotides align to TRBD2. CDR3 length equals 15 residues. Germline V gene data show CDR1 as SGHAT and CDR2 as FQNNGV. V lost 4 bases and J lost 8; bases outside the gene matches: 10. CDR3: CASSSSGSYGDEQFF. The CDR3 DNA is TGTGCCAGCAGCTCAAGCGGGAGTTATGGGGATGAGCAGTTCTTC.

The chain links TRBV7-8 to TRBJ1-2; possible D gene TRBD1, 5 bases. Germline V CDR1 and CDR2: SGHVS, FQNEAQ. The CDR3 has 14 residues. Trimming pared 5 bases from V and 1 base from J, leaving 11 bases between. The CDR3: CASSRTLHNYGYTF. The CDR3 DNA follows: TGTGCCAGCAGCAGGACATTACATAACTATGGCTACACCTTC.

The gene calls are TRBV2 and TRBJ2-7, with unresolved D. The CDR3 covers 15 residues. The germline CDR1 and CDR2 sequences are SNHLY and FYNNEI. V lost 4 bases and J 0 bases, leaving 13 bases between the germline ends. The CDR3 loop is CASSVSEQISYEQYF. In nucleotides, the CDR3 is TGTGCCAGCAGTGTATCCGAACAGATCTCCTACGAGCAGTACTTC.

There are a few counts of this clone. The chain employs TRBV27 and TRBJ1-5; D uncertain. This CDR3 has 16 residues. V dropped 2 bases and J dropped 0 bases, with 11 bases sitting between them. The V gene's germline CDR1 is MNHEY and CDR2 SMNVEV (reference sequence). CDR3 in amino acids: CASSLKAGYSNQPQHF. CDR3 in DNA: TGTGCCAGCAGTTTAAAGGCAGGTTATAGCAATCAGCCCCAGCATTTT.

The V and J genes are TRBV5-1 and TRBJ2-1, with TRBD2 as a possible D gene (5 bases). The CDR3 extends over 17 amino acids. Germline CDR1 reads SGHRS; CDR2 reads YFSETQ. The V end was cut by 0 bases, the J end by 0 bases, with 13 bases between. CDR3: CASSLVLADNSYNEQFF. CDR3 DNA sequence: TGCGCCAGCAGCTTGGTCCTAGCTGATAACTCCTACAATGAGCAGTTCTTC. The variable domain in full, with the rest retrieved from reference TRBV5-1 and TRBJ2-1, is KAGVTQTPRYLIKTRGQQVTLSCSPISGHRSVSWYQQTPGQGLQFLFEYFSETQRNKGNFPGRFSGRQFSNSRSEMNVSTLELGDSALYLCASSLVLADNSYNEQFFGPGTRLTVL.

The CDR3 DNA is TGTGCCAGTAGTATCAGGTCCAGTTTCGGCGAGGGCCCTCGGGATACGCAGTATTTT. Amino acid sequence: CASSIRSSFGEGPRDTQYF. The chain is built from TRBV19 and TRBJ2-3; D possibly corresponds to TRBD2 (5 bases). The CDR3 runs to 19 residues. V was clipped by 3 bases and J by 6 bases, with 28 bases between them. In germline, CDR1 is LNHDA, CDR2 SQIVND (reference sequence). The complete variable domain, with remaining parts taken from reference TRBV19 and TRBJ2-3, reads DGGITQSPKYLFRKEGQNVTLSCEQNLNHDAMYWYRQDPGQGLRLIYYSQIVNDFQKGDIAEGYSVSREKKESFPLTVTSAQKNPTAFYLCASSIRSSFGEGPRDTQYFGPGTRLTVL.

The gene calls are TRBV10-3 and TRBJ2-3; TRBD2 matches at 11 bases. With V trimmed by 6 bases and J by 0 bases, 11 bases remained unmatched. Germline V gene lookup returns CDR1 ENHRY and CDR2 SYGVKD. CDR3 size: 18 residues. CDR3 residues: CAISEGLAGKSSTDTQYF. The CDR3 bases are TGTGCCATCAGCGAAGGACTAGCGGGTAAATCTAGCACAGATACGCAGTATTTT.

The chain employs TRBV7-7 and TRBJ2-6; tentatively, D is TRBD2 (6 bases). Germline CDR1 SSHAT, CDR2 FNYEAQ (reference sequence). This CDR3 has 20 residues. V was cut by 5 bases and J by 0 bases, with 23 bases left in between. The CDR3: CASSHLLSRDWNSGANVLTF. The CDR3 DNA is TGTGCCAGCAGCCACCTACTTTCGAGGGACTGGAACTCTGGGGCCAACGTCCTGACTTTC.